The source of this T cell receptor beta chain is a study of shared clonotypes between healthy human individuals. Findings of the study overall: At large depth, rarefaction still showed sorted-subset sequencing to be incomplete.

CDR1 SGHTA and CDR2 FQGNSA come from the germline V gene. The V and J ends lost 2 bases and 8 bases respectively, with 16 bases between them. The CDR3 has 15 residues. The repertoire was sequenced with immunoSEQ multiplex PCR; TCRdb's copy has only in-frame clones and lacks some. The table records roughly 1,500,000 clones, 98% of them present only once. Every one of the donors was a Caucasian adult that lived in Nashville, Tennessee. On this clone itself: Its matching antigen is unknown.

The chain combines TRBV7-2 with TRBJ2-1; possible D gene TRBD2, 5 bases. The receptor comes from a man aged 25 to 40 in good health. Sequencing input: naive CD4+ T cells sorted from blood. Subset in this sample: CD45RA+ positively selected. The CDR3 here is CASSLTQGSPHEQFF. CDR3 bases: TGTGCCAGCAGCTTAACGCAAGGGAGTCCCCATGAGCAGTTCTTC.